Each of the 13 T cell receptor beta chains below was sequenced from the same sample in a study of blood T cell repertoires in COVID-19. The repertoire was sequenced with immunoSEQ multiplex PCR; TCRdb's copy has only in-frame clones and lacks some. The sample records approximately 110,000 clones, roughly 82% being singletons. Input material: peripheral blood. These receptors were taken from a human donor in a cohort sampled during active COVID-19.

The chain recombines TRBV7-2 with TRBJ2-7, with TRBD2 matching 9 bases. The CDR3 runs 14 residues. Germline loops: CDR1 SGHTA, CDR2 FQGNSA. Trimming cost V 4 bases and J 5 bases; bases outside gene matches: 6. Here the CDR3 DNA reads TGTGCCAGCAGCTGGGGCGGGAGGGCCGACGAGCAGTACTTC. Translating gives CASSWGGRADEQYF.

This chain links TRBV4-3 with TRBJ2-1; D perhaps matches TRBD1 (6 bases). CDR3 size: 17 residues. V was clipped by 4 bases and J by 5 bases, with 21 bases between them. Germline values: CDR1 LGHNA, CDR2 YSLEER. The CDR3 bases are TGCGCCAGCAGCCCCGAGAGCATGGGGTACAGGGACAATGAGCAGTTCTTC. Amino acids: CASSPESMGYRDNEQFF.

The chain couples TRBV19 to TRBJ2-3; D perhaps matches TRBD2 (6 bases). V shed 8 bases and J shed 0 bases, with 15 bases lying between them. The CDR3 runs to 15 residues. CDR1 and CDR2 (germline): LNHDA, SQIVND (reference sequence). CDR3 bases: TGTGCCAGTGCCGGTGCGGGGTCTAGCACAGATACGCAGTATTTT. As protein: CASAGAGSSTDTQYF.

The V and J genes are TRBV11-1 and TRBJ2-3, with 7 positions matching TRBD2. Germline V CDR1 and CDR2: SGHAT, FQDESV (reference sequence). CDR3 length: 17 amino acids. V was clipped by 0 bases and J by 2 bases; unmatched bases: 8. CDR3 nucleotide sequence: TGTGCCAGCAGCTTAGCGAGGTCTAGCGGCCCCACAGATACGCAGTATTTT. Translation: CASSLARSSGPTDTQYF. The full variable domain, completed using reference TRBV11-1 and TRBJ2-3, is EAEVAQSPRYKITEKSQAVAFWCDPISGHATLYWYRQILGQGPELLVQFQDESVVDDSQLPKDRFSAERLKGVDSTLKIQPAELGDSAMYLCASSLARSSGPTDTQYFGPGTRLTVL.

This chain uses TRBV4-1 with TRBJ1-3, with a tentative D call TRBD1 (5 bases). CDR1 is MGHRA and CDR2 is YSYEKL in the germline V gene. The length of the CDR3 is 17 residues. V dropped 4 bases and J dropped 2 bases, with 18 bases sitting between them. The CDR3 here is CASSPGRSQGAGNTIYF. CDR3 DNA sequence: TGCGCCAGCAGCCCCGGAAGGTCGCAGGGCGCTGGAAACACCATATATTTT.

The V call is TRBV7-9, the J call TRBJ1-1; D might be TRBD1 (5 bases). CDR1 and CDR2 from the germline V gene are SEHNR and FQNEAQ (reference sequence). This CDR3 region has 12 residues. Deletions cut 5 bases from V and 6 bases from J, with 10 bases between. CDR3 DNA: TGTGCCAGCAGCCGACAGTTAGCTGAAGCTTTCTTT. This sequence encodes CASSRQLAEAFF.

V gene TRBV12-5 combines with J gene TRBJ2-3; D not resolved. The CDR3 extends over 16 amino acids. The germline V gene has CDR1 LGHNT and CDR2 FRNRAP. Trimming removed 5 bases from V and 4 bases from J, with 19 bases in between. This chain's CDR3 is CASGLSGSPAPDTQYF. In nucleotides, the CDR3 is TGTGCTAGTGGTCTCTCGGGTTCTCCCGCCCCAGATACGCAGTATTTT.

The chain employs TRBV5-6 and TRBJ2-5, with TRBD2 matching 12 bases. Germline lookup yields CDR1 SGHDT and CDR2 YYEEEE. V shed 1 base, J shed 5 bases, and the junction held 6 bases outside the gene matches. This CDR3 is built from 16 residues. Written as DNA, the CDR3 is TGTGCCAGCAGCTTGCTAGCGGGAGGGCCGTGGGAGACCCAGTACTTC. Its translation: CASSLLAGGPWETQYF.

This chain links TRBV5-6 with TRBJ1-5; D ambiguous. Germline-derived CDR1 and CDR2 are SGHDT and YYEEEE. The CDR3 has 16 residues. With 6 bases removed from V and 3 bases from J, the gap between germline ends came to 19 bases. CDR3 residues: CASNSKGQRDNQPQHF. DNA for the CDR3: TGTGCCAGCAATTCGAAAGGGCAGAGGGACAATCAGCCCCAGCATTTT.

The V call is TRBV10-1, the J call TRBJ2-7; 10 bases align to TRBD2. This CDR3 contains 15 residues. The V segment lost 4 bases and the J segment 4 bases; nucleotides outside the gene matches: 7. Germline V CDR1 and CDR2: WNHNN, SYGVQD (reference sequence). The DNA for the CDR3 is TGCGCCAGCAGTGCGTTCCTAGCGGGGGCATACGAGCAGTACTTC. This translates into CASSAFLAGAYEQYF.

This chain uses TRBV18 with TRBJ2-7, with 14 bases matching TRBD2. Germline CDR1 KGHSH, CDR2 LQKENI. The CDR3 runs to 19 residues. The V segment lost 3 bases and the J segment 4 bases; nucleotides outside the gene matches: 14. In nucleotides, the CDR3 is TGTGCCAGCTCACCTCTTCCCAAGACTAGCGGGAGGGCCGCGTACGAGCAGTACTTC. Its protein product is CASSPLPKTSGRAAYEQYF.

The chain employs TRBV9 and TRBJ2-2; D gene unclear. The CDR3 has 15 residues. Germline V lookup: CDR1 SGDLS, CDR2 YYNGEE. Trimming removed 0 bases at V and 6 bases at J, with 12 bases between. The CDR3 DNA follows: TGTGCCAGCAGCGTAGCGAGACACCCACCCGGGGAGCTGTTTTTT. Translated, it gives CASSVARHPPGELFF.

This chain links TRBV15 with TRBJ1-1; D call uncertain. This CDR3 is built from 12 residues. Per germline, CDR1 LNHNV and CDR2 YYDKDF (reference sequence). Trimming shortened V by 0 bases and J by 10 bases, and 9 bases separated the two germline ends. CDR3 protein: CATSRDGERAFF. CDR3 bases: TGTGCCACCAGCAGAGATGGTGAGCGAGCTTTCTTT.